A single sample is the source of the 30 T cell receptor beta chains below, sequenced in a study of T cells in Graves' hyperthyroidism and ophthalmopathy. Template material for amplifying TCR beta CDR3 regions consisted of RNA transcripts. The HTBI primer set served for first-round RT-PCR of the TCR CDR3. TCRdb reprocessed the multiplex PCR reads with MiXCR, giving one entry per CDR3 protein. The sample consists of 600,000 or so distinct CDR3 sequences, around 15% of them appearing once. Sequenced sample: blood. The receptors shown here come from a woman in her twenties or thirties with Graves' hyperthyroidism.

At least ten counts were recorded for this clonotype. The genes are TRBV2 and TRBJ2-1, with D possibly called TRBD1 or TRBD2 (5 bases each). Between the trimmed V and J ends, which lost 7 bases and 14 bases, there was a span of 15 bases. This CDR3 has 11 residues. The V gene's germline CDR1 is SNHLY and CDR2 FYNNEI. CDR3 in amino acids: CASKLGPWEFF. The CDR3 nucleotides read TGTGCCAGCAAGTTGGGACCCTGGGAGTTCTTC. The full variable domain, rest sourced from reference TRBV2 and TRBJ2-1, is EPEVTQTPSHQVTQMGQEVILRCVPISNHLYFYWYRQILGQKVEFLVSFYNNEISEKSEIFDDQFSVERPDGSNFTLKIRSTKLEDSAMYFCASKLGPWEFFGPGTRLTVL.

This chain connects TRBV7-2 to TRBJ2-4, with TRBD1 matching 7 bases. Germline V gene lookup returns CDR1 SGHTA and CDR2 FQGNSA. This CDR3 has 17 amino acids. With 4 bases clipped from V and 1 base from J, the junction kept 10 bases outside the gene matches. CDR3 loop: CASSYSTGSFAKNIQYF. The CDR3 DNA is TGTGCCAGCAGCTATTCGACAGGGAGTTTTGCCAAAAACATTCAGTACTTC.

In this sample, this clonotype turned up many times. The V and J genes are TRBV28 and TRBJ2-3, with 7 nucleotides matching TRBD2. With V trimmed by 8 bases and J by 2 bases, 4 bases remained unmatched. The CDR3 length is 13 residues. Germline V lookup: CDR1 MDHEN, CDR2 SYDVKM. Written as DNA, the CDR3 is TGTGCCAGCCAACGACTAGCCACAGATACGCAGTATTTT. Residues: CASQRLATDTQYF.

This clonotype was detected ten times or more. This chain connects TRBV19 to TRBJ2-3; 9 bases align to TRBD1. Germline loops: CDR1 LNHDA, CDR2 SQIVND (reference sequence). V shed 7 bases, J shed 4 bases, and the junction held 6 bases outside the gene matches. The CDR3 contains 14 residues. The chain's CDR3 is CASTPGQGSDTQYF. DNA for the CDR3: TGTGCCAGTACACCGGGACAGGGCTCAGATACGCAGTATTTT. Supplemented by reference TRBV19 and TRBJ2-3, the full variable domain reads DGGITQSPKYLFRKEGQNVTLSCEQNLNHDAMYWYRQDPGQGLRLIYYSQIVNDFQKGDIAEGYSVSREKKESFPLTVTSAQKNPTAFYLCASTPGQGSDTQYFGPGTRLTVL.

This clonotype appeared a few times. The gene calls are TRBV7-2 and TRBJ2-7, with D possibly TRBD2 on 5 matching bases. Per germline, CDR1 SGHTA and CDR2 FQGNSA. The CDR3 has 13 residues. V was trimmed by 9 bases and J by 5 bases, leaving 17 bases between them. The CDR3, as DNA: TGTGCCAGTAGTCGGGGAGTGAAGGACGAGCAGTACTTC. This codes for CASSRGVKDEQYF.

J is TRBJ2-3 and V is TRBV10-3; 7 bases fit TRBD2. Germline trimming cut 4 bases from V and 2 bases from J; bases unmatched to any gene: 6. CDR1 and CDR2 (germline): ENHRY, SYGVKD. CDR3 size: 15 residues. The DNA of the CDR3 is TGTGCCATCAGTGTTGGTGGGAGGGACACAGATACGCAGTATTTT. Protein product: CAISVGGRDTDTQYF.

This clonotype was seen at least ten times. The J gene is TRBJ2-3, the V gene TRBV6-1; D is uncertain. The germline V gene encodes CDR1 MNHNS and CDR2 SASEGT. V dropped 4 bases and J dropped 2 bases, with 7 bases sitting between them. The CDR3 covers 13 residues. CDR3 sequence (DNA): TGTGCCAGCAGTGGAGAGATCACAGATACGCAGTATTTT. Its protein product is CASSGEITDTQYF.

This clonotype has only a few counts. A much larger clone differs from this one at a single base, so this may be a read error. The rearrangement uses TRBV3-1 and TRBJ2-7; 7 bases align to TRBD1. The trim removed 5 bases at V and 2 bases at J, leaving 3 bases unmatched. CDR1 LGHDT and CDR2 YNNKEL come from the germline V gene (reference sequence). The CDR3 is made up of 13 amino acids. The CDR3: CASSYGQAYEQYF. The CDR3 bases are TGTGCCAGCAGCTACGGACAGGCCTACGAGCAGTACTTC.

A note on this clonotype: This could be a read error, since a much larger clone is one nucleotide away. V gene TRBV5-1 combines with J gene TRBJ2-3; D not resolved. Trimming left V 5 bases short and J 4 bases short, with 8 bases between. Germline CDR1 is SGHRS and CDR2 is YFSETQ. The CDR3 runs to 12 residues. The CDR3 region is CASRTDSDTQYF. CDR3 sequence (DNA): TGCGCCAGCAGGACGGATTCAGATACGCAGTATTTT.

This clonotype was found many times. The rearrangement uses TRBV29-1 and TRBJ1-1; D is uncertain. The CDR3 extends over 14 amino acids. Germline V gene lookup returns CDR1 SQVTM and CDR2 ANQGSEA. V lost 4 bases, J lost 5 bases, and 17 bases lay in between. CDR3 amino acids: CSVGARLGKTEAFF. DNA of the CDR3: TGCAGCGTTGGTGCAAGGCTGGGGAAGACTGAAGCTTTCTTT.

This sequence joins TRBV29-1 and TRBJ2-1; the match to TRBD2 covers 13 bases. This CDR3 has 17 residues. Looked up from germline, CDR1 is SQVTM and CDR2 is ANQGSEA. J lost 4 bases, V lost 2 bases, and 8 bases had no gene match. CDR3 loop: CSVELATSGRAYNEQFF. The CDR3 DNA reads as TGCAGCGTTGAATTGGCTACTAGCGGGAGGGCTTACAATGAGCAGTTCTTC.

This chain joins TRBV9 and TRBJ1-2; D uncertain. The CDR3 covers 13 residues. Germline CDR1 is SGDLS and CDR2 is YYNGEE. V gave up 0 bases and J gave up 4 bases, with 7 bases separating them. The CDR3 protein is CASSVGSLYGYTF. For the CDR3, the DNA is TGTGCCAGCAGCGTAGGTTCCCTCTATGGCTACACCTTC.

This clonotype was observed at least ten times. This sequence joins TRBV27 and TRBJ2-7; perhaps TRBD1 as D (5 bases). Trimming stripped 4 bases from V and 1 base from J, with 8 bases between. Germline V gene sequence: CDR1 MNHEY, CDR2 SMNVEV (reference sequence). CDR3 size: 13 residues. The CDR3 nucleotides are TGTGCCAGCAGTTCAGGGAATTCCTACGAGCAGTACTTC. Its protein is CASSSGNSYEQYF.

This clonotype has a count of ten or more. This rearrangement joins TRBV12-3 or TRBV12-4 to TRBJ1-5; D unresolved. The CDR3 has 13 residues. V lost 6 bases to trimming and J lost 6 bases, with 12 bases between them. The CDR3 region has the DNA TGTGCCAGCAGCCTCGAAACGGCTCAGCCCCAGCATTTT. Protein product: CASSLETAQPQHF.

This clonotype has just a few counts. The V call is TRBV20-1, the J call TRBJ2-7; 7 nucleotides match TRBD1. Germline V gene data show CDR1 as DFQATT and CDR2 as SNEGSKA (reference sequence). The J segment lost 3 bases and the V segment lost 5 bases, leaving 7 bases of the junction unmatched. The length of the CDR3 is 13 residues. CDR3 loop: CSAAVNRGYEQYF. The CDR3, as DNA: TGCAGTGCTGCCGTAAACAGGGGCTACGAGCAGTACTTC.

This clonotype occurred many times. The chain combines TRBV6-1 with TRBJ1-1, with D possibly being TRBD1 (5 bases). The germline CDR1 and CDR2 sequences are MNHNS and SASEGT. Trimming left V 7 bases short and J 1 base short, with 13 bases between. The CDR3 runs 14 residues. The CDR3 sequence: CASTLDGGNTEAFF. CDR3 bases: TGTGCCAGCACCCTAGACGGGGGGAACACTGAAGCTTTCTTT.

This chain joins TRBV12-3 or TRBV12-4 and TRBJ1-6, with 8 bases fitting TRBD1. V lost 6 bases to trimming and J lost 4 bases; unmatched junction nucleotides: 11. CDR3 length: 17 amino acids. The CDR3 DNA reads as TGTGCCAGCAGACCGGACAGGGACAATGGGTATAATTCACCCCTCCACTTT. It codes for CASRPDRDNGYNSPLHF.

This clonotype was seen many times. This rearrangement joins TRBV28 to TRBJ2-5; 8 nucleotides line up with TRBD2. The CDR3 is made up of 14 amino acids. Unmatched junction bases numbered 7, after V lost 3 bases and J lost 7 bases. Germline CDR1 MDHEN, CDR2 SYDVKM. The CDR3 is CASSFRGRLGTQYF. For the CDR3, the DNA is TGTGCCAGCAGTTTCCGCGGGAGGCTGGGGACCCAGTACTTC.

A few counts support this clonotype. V is TRBV6-5 and J is TRBJ2-6; a weak D match, TRBD2 (5 bases). The CDR3 spans 18 residues. Per the germline V gene, CDR1 is MNHEY and CDR2 is SVGAGI. V lost 0 bases, J lost 0 bases, and 12 bases lay in between. Written as DNA, the CDR3 is TGTGCCAGCAGTTACTCTGAGAGGGTTGCCTCTGGGGCCAACGTCCTGACTTTC. Protein: CASSYSERVASGANVLTF.

This clonotype has ten or more counts. The gene calls are TRBV12-3 or TRBV12-4 and TRBJ2-3; TRBD2 aligns across 8 bases. The CDR3 totals 15 residues. Trimming removed 3 bases from V and 2 bases from J; junction bases left unmatched: 4. As DNA, the CDR3 is TGTGCCAGCAGTTTTACTAGCGGAATCACAGATACGCAGTATTTT. This encodes CASSFTSGITDTQYF.

This clonotype was picked up many times. The rearrangement joins TRBV28 to TRBJ2-7; no reliable D call. Germline V gene data show CDR1 as MDHEN and CDR2 as SYDVKM. Between the trimmed V and J ends, which lost 10 bases and 0 bases, there was a span of 13 bases. This CDR3 region has 13 residues. CDR3 DNA: TGTGCCATCCACGGCGAGGTCTCCTACGAGCAGTACTTC. Its protein product is CAIHGEVSYEQYF.

This clonotype was seen a handful of times. At one of its ends the junction is not consistent with the germline gene, which may arise from a read error. The V and J genes are TRBV18 and TRBJ2-7, with D unresolved. CDR3 length: 12 amino acids. Germline V gene sequence: CDR1 KGHSH, CDR2 LQKENI. CDR3 bases: TGTGCCAGCCCACCTGTAGAATACGAGCAGTACTTC. This codes for CASPPVEYEQYF.

This clonotype was seen a handful of times. The CDR3 is CASGNPSTDTQYF. The DNA of the CDR3 is TGTGCCAGCGGAAACCCTAGCACAGATACGCAGTATTTT. The rearrangement joins TRBV7-3 to TRBJ2-3, with D unclear. This CDR3 contains 13 residues. From germline, CDR1 is SGHTA and CDR2 FQGTGA. V gave up 8 bases and J gave up 0 bases, with 9 bases separating them.

This clonotype was counted many times. The chain links TRBV2 to TRBJ2-7; D is possibly TRBD1 or TRBD2 (5 bases each). The CDR3 extends over 13 amino acids. V lost 8 bases to trimming and J lost 1 base, with 12 bases between them. CDR1 and CDR2 (germline): SNHLY, FYNNEI. CDR3 in amino acids: CASGDGPSYEQYF. DNA for the CDR3: TGTGCCAGCGGGGACGGCCCATCCTACGAGCAGTACTTC.

This clonotype was detected a few times. The rearrangement uses TRBV6-2 or TRBV6-3 and TRBJ2-7, with D unclear. The CDR3 length is 14 residues. Germline V gives CDR1 MNHEY, CDR2 SVGEGT. V lost 2 bases and J 7 bases, leaving 15 bases between the germline ends. As DNA, the CDR3 is TGTGCCAGCAGTTACAGCCTAGTTATTGGGGAGCAGTACTTC. This translates into CASSYSLVIGEQYF.

There are many counts of this clonotype. The CDR3 coding sequence is TGCAGTGCTAGAGAGCCCCGTGGTGCGGGAGACGGGGAGCTGTTTTTT. Its translation is CSAREPRGAGDGELFF. V usage is TRBV20-1 and J usage is TRBJ2-2, with 7 nucleotides matching TRBD2. In germline, CDR1 is DFQATT, CDR2 SNEGSKA (reference sequence). The CDR3 is 16 amino acids. V shed 0 bases, J shed 7 bases, and the junction held 11 bases outside the gene matches.

This clonotype was seen more than once but under ten times. V is TRBV28 and J is TRBJ2-1; 10 bases are shared with TRBD2. The germline V gene encodes CDR1 MDHEN and CDR2 SYDVKM. The CDR3 contains 19 residues. Trimming at V came to 5 bases and at J to 2 bases, leaving 15 bases not matched to a gene. This CDR3 is CASSPQGFEREGPYNEQFF. The CDR3 DNA sequence: TGTGCCAGCAGTCCCCAGGGATTTGAGCGGGAGGGCCCCTACAATGAGCAGTTCTTC.

V and J are TRBV6-2 or TRBV6-3 and TRBJ2-1; 13 nucleotides match TRBD2. Germline V gene sequence: CDR1 MNHEY, CDR2 SVGEGT. V lost 7 bases and J lost 8; bases outside the gene matches: 8. This CDR3 spans 15 amino acids. This chain's CDR3 is CASTPETSGRHEQFF. CDR3 DNA sequence: TGTGCCAGCACCCCGGAGACTAGCGGGAGGCATGAGCAGTTCTTC.

The rearrangement links TRBV5-1 to TRBJ1-4, with a weak D call TRBD1 (5 bases). Germline V gives CDR1 SGHRS, CDR2 YFSETQ. The CDR3 runs 14 residues. Trimming removed 7 bases from V and 6 bases from J, with 16 bases in between. The CDR3 loop reads CASGYRSGDEKLFF. Here the CDR3 DNA reads TGCGCCAGCGGCTACCGGTCGGGGGATGAAAAACTGTTTTTT.

This clonotype was seen at least ten times. The V gene is TRBV7-9, the J gene TRBJ2-7, with unresolved D. CDR1 is SEHNR and CDR2 is FQNEAQ in the germline V gene (reference sequence). The CDR3 contains 10 residues. Trimming stripped 3 bases from V and 6 bases from J, with 3 bases between. CDR3 in DNA: TGTGCCAGCAGCTTTACCGAGCAGTACTTC. It translates to CASSFTEQYF.